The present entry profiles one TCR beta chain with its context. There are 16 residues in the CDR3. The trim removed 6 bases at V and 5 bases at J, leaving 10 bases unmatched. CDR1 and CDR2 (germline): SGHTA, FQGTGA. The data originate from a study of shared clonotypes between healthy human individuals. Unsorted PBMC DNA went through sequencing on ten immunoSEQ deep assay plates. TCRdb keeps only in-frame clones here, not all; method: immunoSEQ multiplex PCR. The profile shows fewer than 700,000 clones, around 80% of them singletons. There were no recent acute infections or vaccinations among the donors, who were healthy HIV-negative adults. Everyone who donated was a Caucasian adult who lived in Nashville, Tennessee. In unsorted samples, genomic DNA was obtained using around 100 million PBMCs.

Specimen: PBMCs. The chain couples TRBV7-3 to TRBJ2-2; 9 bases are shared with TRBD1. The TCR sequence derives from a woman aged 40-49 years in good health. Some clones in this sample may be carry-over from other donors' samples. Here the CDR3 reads CASRHTGGAGTGELFF. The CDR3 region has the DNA TGTGCCAGCAGACATACAGGGGGCGCCGGGACCGGGGAGCTGTTTTTT.